The 18 T cell receptor beta chains presented below share a single source sample, sequenced in a study of blood T cells in healthy people across ages. The use of a sample-barcoded 5' primer and a J-beta primer mix characterized a second PCR of roughly 7 to 11 cycles. Each CDR3 protein gets one entry after TCRdb re-called the 5' RACE reads with MiXCR. The data contain some 1.6 million distinct CDR3 sequences, roughly 32% of them seen just once; the ten biggest clones take up roughly 12%. Sequencing was performed on blood. These receptor sequences come from a woman aged 25-40 years in good health.

Regarding this clonotype: A much larger clonotype is one base distant, so this may be a read error. The rearrangement links TRBV12-3 or TRBV12-4 to TRBJ2-7, with D possibly matching TRBD1 (7 bases). The CDR3 covers 13 residues. V was trimmed by 5 bases and J by 6 bases, leaving 14 bases between them. CDR3: CASSPGGLCEQYF. For the CDR3, the DNA is TGTGCCAGCAGTCCAGGGGGACTCTGCGAGCAGTACTTC.

V is TRBV11-2 and J is TRBJ2-7; D may correspond to TRBD1 or TRBD2 (5 bases each). Per the germline V gene, CDR1 is SGHAT and CDR2 is FQNNGV. Trimming cost V 1 base and J 6 bases, with 10 bases left between them. CDR3 size: 13 residues. The CDR3 loop reads CASSLASRGEQYF. The CDR3 DNA follows: TGTGCCAGCAGCTTAGCGTCGAGGGGCGAGCAGTACTTC.

This clonotype occurred a few times. The chain employs TRBV27 and TRBJ2-7; D remains ambiguous. Trimming took 6 bases from V and 6 from J, leaving 18 bases between them. Per the germline V gene, CDR1 is MNHEY and CDR2 is SMNVEV (reference sequence). The CDR3 consists of 14 residues. CDR3 region: CASSRRSDVAEQYF. CDR3 nucleotide sequence: TGTGCCAGCAGCCGGAGAAGTGATGTGGCCGAGCAGTACTTC.

The V and J genes are TRBV5-1 and TRBJ2-3; 14 bases are shared with TRBD2. Germline CDR1 is SGHRS and CDR2 is YFSETQ. V was pared by 3 bases and J by 1 base, with 4 bases of the junction left unmatched. This CDR3 contains 17 residues. CDR3 sequence: CASSWGLAGDGTDTQYF. CDR3 sequence (DNA): TGCGCCAGCAGCTGGGGACTAGCGGGAGATGGCACAGATACGCAGTATTTT.

The genes are TRBV6-4 and TRBJ2-1, with D possibly TRBD2 on 6 matching bases. Trimming removed 2 bases from V and 0 bases from J, with 11 bases in between. CDR3 length: 16 amino acids. Germline assignment: CDR1 MRHNA and CDR2 SNTAGT. CDR3 in DNA: TGTGCCAGCAGTGACCACGCGGGGACCTCCTACAATGAGCAGTTCTTC. This codes for CASSDHAGTSYNEQFF.

The CDR3 spells CSASNSQETQYF. CDR3 in DNA: TGCAGTGCGAGTAACTCGCAAGAGACCCAGTACTTC. The rearrangement uses TRBV20-1 and TRBJ2-5, with D unclear. Germline V gene data show CDR1 as DFQATT and CDR2 as SNEGSKA (reference sequence). The V end lost 6 bases, the J end lost 2 bases, and 10 bases lay between the germline ends. The CDR3 consists of 12 residues.

The gene calls are TRBV10-1 and TRBJ2-2; TRBD1 aligns across 12 bases. Per the germline V gene, CDR1 is WNHNN and CDR2 is SYGVQD (reference sequence). V lost 3 bases, J lost 6 bases, and 5 bases stayed unmatched. The CDR3 totals 16 residues. The CDR3 DNA sequence: TGCGCCAGCAGTGACGGGACAGGGGGCCGGCCCGGGGAGCTGTTTTTT. Protein product: CASSDGTGGRPGELFF.

The chain couples TRBV28 to TRBJ2-7, with 9 bases aligning to TRBD1. The length of the CDR3 is 18 residues. The trim removed 2 bases at V and 0 bases at J, leaving 11 bases unmatched. Germline values: CDR1 MDHEN, CDR2 SYDVKM. CDR3 DNA: TGTGCCAGCAGTTTAGGGCCCCAGGGACAGGGTACCTCCTACGAGCAGTACTTC. It yields the protein CASSLGPQGQGTSYEQYF. Full variable domain (remainder filled in from reference TRBV28 and TRBJ2-7): DVKVTQSSRYLVKRTGEKVFLECVQDMDHENMFWYRQDPGLGLRLIYFSYDVKMKEKGDIPEGYSVSREKKERFSLILESASTNQTSMYLCASSLGPQGQGTSYEQYFGPGTRLTVT.

The chain recombines TRBV5-1 with TRBJ2-5, with D unclear. Trimming left V 0 bases short and J 0 bases short, with 12 bases between. This CDR3 has 16 residues. Germline V gene sequence: CDR1 SGHRS, CDR2 YFSETQ. Here the CDR3 DNA reads TGCGCCAGCAGCTTGGCCAAGGGTCTGTACCAAGAGACCCAGTACTTC. Protein sequence: CASSLAKGLYQETQYF. Full variable domain (outside the CDR3, taken from reference TRBV5-1 and TRBJ2-5): KAGVTQTPRYLIKTRGQQVTLSCSPISGHRSVSWYQQTPGQGLQFLFEYFSETQRNKGNFPGRFSGRQFSNSRSEMNVSTLELGDSALYLCASSLAKGLYQETQYFGPGTRLLVL.

CDR3 loop: CASRTGENNEKLFF. The CDR3 nucleotides are TGTGCCAGCAGGACAGGGGAGAATAATGAAAAACTGTTTTTT. This chain links TRBV6-1 with TRBJ1-4, with TRBD1 identical over 8 bases. The junction had 4 bases not matched to a gene; V was cut back by 6 bases and J by 4 bases. CDR1 and CDR2 from the germline V gene are MNHNS and SASEGT. The CDR3 runs 14 residues.

This chain uses TRBV28 with TRBJ1-5; D unclear. Germline CDR1 MDHEN, CDR2 SYDVKM. The CDR3 sequence is 13 residues long. V lost 8 bases, J lost 2 bases, and 10 bases lay in between. The CDR3 loop reads CASRIDGNQPQHF. The CDR3 DNA reads TGTGCCAGCCGAATCGACGGCAATCAGCCCCAGCATTTT.

The V and J genes are TRBV20-1 and TRBJ1-5, with D perhaps TRBD1 (6 bases). The germline CDR1 and CDR2 sequences are DFQATT and SNEGSKA (reference sequence). The CDR3 has 13 residues. The V end was cut by 5 bases, the J end by 4 bases, with 12 bases between. The CDR3 spells CSAPGQSNQPQHF. CDR3 nucleotide sequence: TGCAGTGCTCCCGGACAGTCAAATCAGCCCCAGCATTTT.

The J gene is TRBJ1-6, the V gene TRBV20-1, with D tentatively TRBD1 (6 bases). Deletions cut 5 bases from V and 7 bases from J, with 9 bases between. This CDR3 contains 12 residues. Germline CDR1 DFQATT, CDR2 SNEGSKA (reference sequence). The CDR3: CSAHRGNSPLHF. In DNA, the CDR3 is TGCAGTGCTCATAGGGGGAATTCACCCCTCCACTTT.

Concerning this clonotype: A junction boundary mismatches the germline segment, possibly from a read error. The chain employs TRBV27 and TRBJ2-3, with D possibly being TRBD1 (6 bases). Germline V CDR1 and CDR2: MNHEY, SMNVEV (reference sequence). The CDR3 is 14 amino acids. For the CDR3, the DNA is TGTACCAGTACGGACAGAACTAGCACAGATACGCAGTATTTT. Its protein product is CTSTDRTSTDTQYF.

This clonotype has just a few counts. V and J are TRBV15 and TRBJ2-1; 11 bases agree with TRBD2. CDR1 and CDR2 from the germline V gene are LNHNV and YYDKDF (reference sequence). V was clipped by 2 bases and J by 7 bases; unmatched bases: 16. The CDR3 extends over 19 amino acids. CDR3 DNA sequence: TGTGCCACCAGCAGAAAAAGGGCTTCGGCTAGCGGGAGGACGAATGAGCAGTTCTTC. This gives the protein CATSRKRASASGRTNEQFF.

Concerning this clonotype: An end of the junction does not agree with germline; a read error may underlie this. The V call is TRBV5-4, the J call TRBJ2-4; maybe TRBD2 (5 bases). Germline V gene sequence: CDR1 SGHNT, CDR2 YYREEE (reference sequence). The CDR3 extends over 16 amino acids. The DNA of the CDR3 is TGTGCCGGCAGCTGGATGGGCGCGGGCGACAAAAACATTCAGTACTTC. This sequence encodes CAGSWMGAGDKNIQYF. The full variable domain, completed using reference TRBV5-4 and TRBJ2-4, is ETGVTQSPTHLIKTRGQQVTLRCSSQSGHNTVSWYQQALGQGPQFIFQYYREEENGRGNFPPRFSGLQFPNYSSELNVNALELDDSALYLCAGSWMGAGDKNIQYFGAGTRLSVL.

This chain links TRBV11-1 with TRBJ2-1; D gene ambiguous. Per germline, CDR1 SGHAT and CDR2 FQDESV (reference sequence). CDR3 length: 14 residues. V gave up 3 bases and J gave up 4 bases, with 10 bases separating them. The CDR3 spells CASSFTVVYNEQFF. In nucleotides, the CDR3 is TGTGCCAGCAGCTTTACGGTGGTTTACAATGAGCAGTTCTTC.

This clonotype has a count of ten or more. This chain uses TRBV29-1 with TRBJ1-1; TRBD1 might be the D (5 bases). V was trimmed by 7 bases and J by 6 bases, leaving 21 bases between them. Germline loops: CDR1 SQVTM, CDR2 ANQGSEA. CDR3 length: 14 residues. CDR3 nucleotide sequence: TGCAGCGCGTTCCGTAGGGGACGACGGGCTGAAGCTTTCTTT. It translates to CSAFRRGRRAEAFF.